Listed below are T cell receptor beta chains from one sample, sequenced in a study of shared clonotypes between healthy human individuals. Clones were read by immunoSEQ multiplex PCR, and TCRdb kept only the in-frame ones, dropping some. The sample lists around 430,000 clones; roughly 80% were seen once. Sequenced input: PBMCs. Receptors originate from a woman in her forties in good health. Some clones in this sample may be carry-over from other donors' samples. Both conserved end residues are part of each CDR3. The D gene is left open where the match is weak. Size values are once, few and many counts, or a class for expanded clones, and some rows have none.

d_gene: NA; v_gene: TRBV28; abundance: NA; j_gene: TRBJ1-1; CDR3aa: CASSDTERQGSYTEAFF; CDR3nt: TGTGCCAGCAGTGATACCGAACGGCAGGGGTCGTACACTGAAGCTTTCTTT
d_gene: TRBD1; v_gene: TRBV28; abundance: NA; j_gene: TRBJ1-3; CDR3aa: CASSSPWRTGGNTIYF; CDR3nt: TGTGCCAGCAGTTCACCGTGGAGGACAGGGGGAAACACCATATATTTT
d_gene: TRBD2; v_gene: TRBV4-1; abundance: NA; j_gene: TRBJ2-7; CDR3aa: CASSPRSSLAGDEQYF; CDR3nt: TGCGCCAGCAGCCCCCGTAGCTCGCTAGCGGGAGACGAGCAGTACTTC
d_gene: TRBD1; v_gene: TRBV11-2; abundance: NA; j_gene: TRBJ1-2; CDR3aa: CASSSRQGRYGYTF; CDR3nt: TGTGCCAGCAGCTCGAGACAGGGTAGGTATGGCTACACCTTC
d_gene: NA; v_gene: TRBV6-1; abundance: NA; j_gene: TRBJ2-7; CDR3aa: CASSENSDRFTYEQYF; CDR3nt: TGTGCCAGCAGTGAGAATTCCGACAGGTTCACCTACGAGCAGTACTTC
d_gene: NA; v_gene: TRBV18; abundance: NA; j_gene: TRBJ2-5; CDR3aa: CASSPGTHQETQYF; CDR3nt: TGTGCCAGCTCACCGGGGACACACCAAGAGACCCAGTACTTC
d_gene: NA; v_gene: TRBV30; abundance: NA; j_gene: TRBJ1-3; CDR3aa: CAWSGLTFGNTIYF; CDR3nt: TGTGCCTGGAGTGGCCTCACCTTTGGAAACACCATATATTTT
d_gene: TRBD2; v_gene: TRBV7-2; abundance: NA; j_gene: TRBJ2-3; CDR3aa: CASRSGGASDTQYF; CDR3nt: TGTGCCAGCAGGAGCGGGGGGGCCTCGGATACGCAGTATTTT
d_gene: NA; v_gene: TRBV9; abundance: once; j_gene: TRBJ2-1; CDR3aa: CASSVSGSSYNEQFF; CDR3nt: TGTGCCAGCAGCGTTTCCGGCAGCTCCTACAATGAGCAGTTCTTC
d_gene: NA; v_gene: TRBV5-1; abundance: few; j_gene: TRBJ2-3; CDR3aa: CASSLGIPSTDTQYF; CDR3nt: TGCGCCAGCAGCTTGGGGATTCCTAGCACAGATACGCAGTATTTT
d_gene: TRBD2; v_gene: TRBV9; abundance: NA; j_gene: TRBJ2-3; CDR3aa: CASSVGDSGSWDTQYF; CDR3nt: TGTGCCAGCAGCGTAGGGGATAGCGGGAGTTGGGATACGCAGTATTTT
d_gene: NA; v_gene: TRBV18; abundance: NA; j_gene: TRBJ2-5; CDR3aa: CASSLGGQETQYF; CDR3nt: TGTGCCAGCTCACTGGGGGGCCAAGAGACCCAGTACTTC
d_gene: NA; v_gene: TRBV28; abundance: few; j_gene: TRBJ2-7; CDR3aa: CASTSWQGRIIAGSLYEQYF; CDR3nt: TGTGCCAGCACTTCTTGGCAGGGTCGAATTATTGCGGGGTCGCTTTACGAGCAGTACTTC
d_gene: NA; v_gene: TRBV7-2; abundance: NA; j_gene: TRBJ1-4; CDR3aa: CASSLDTSAATNEKLFF; CDR3nt: TGTGCCAGCAGCTTAGATACGTCGGCAGCAACTAATGAAAAACTGTTTTTT
d_gene: TRBD2; v_gene: TRBV13; abundance: NA; j_gene: TRBJ2-1; CDR3aa: CASGAGGYEQFF; CDR3nt: TGTGCCAGCGGGGCGGGAGGTTATGAGCAGTTCTTC
d_gene: NA; v_gene: TRBV21-1; abundance: NA; j_gene: TRBJ1-5; CDR3aa: CARQGMAQPQHF; CDR3nt: TGTGCCCGACAGGGGATGGCTCAGCCCCAGCATTTT
d_gene: NA; v_gene: TRBV5-6; abundance: few; j_gene: TRBJ2-7; CDR3aa: CASSLGGSSYEQYF; CDR3nt: TGTGCCAGCAGCTTGGGAGGTTCCTCCTACGAGCAGTACTTC
d_gene: NA; v_gene: TRBV28; abundance: NA; j_gene: TRBJ1-2; CDR3aa: CASSITGTTEGYTF; CDR3nt: TGTGCCAGCAGTATCACCGGGACTACGGAAGGCTACACCTTC
d_gene: TRBD1; v_gene: TRBV7-9; abundance: NA; j_gene: TRBJ2-5; CDR3aa: CASSRGQGISQTQYF; CDR3nt: TGTGCCAGCAGCCGAGGACAGGGAATCTCGCAGACCCAGTACTTC
d_gene: NA; v_gene: TRBV18; abundance: NA; j_gene: TRBJ1-2; CDR3aa: CASSSGDHYGYTF; CDR3nt: TGTGCCAGCTCCTCGGGGGACCACTATGGCTACACCTTC
d_gene: NA; v_gene: TRBV18; abundance: NA; j_gene: TRBJ1-5; CDR3aa: CASSRLGRGGYSNQPQHF; CDR3nt: TGTGCCAGCTCGCGCTTGGGCAGGGGAGGTTATAGCAATCAGCCCCAGCATTTT
d_gene: NA; v_gene: TRBV29-1; abundance: NA; j_gene: TRBJ1-1; CDR3aa: CSVEAGPFTEAFF; CDR3nt: TGCAGCGTTGAAGCTGGCCCTTTCACTGAAGCTTTCTTT
d_gene: NA; v_gene: TRBV10-3; abundance: NA; j_gene: TRBJ2-5; CDR3aa: CAISEIRGETQYF; CDR3nt: TGTGCCATCAGTGAGATCAGGGGTGAGACCCAGTACTTC
d_gene: NA; v_gene: TRBV28; abundance: NA; j_gene: TRBJ2-7; CDR3aa: CASSFGSYEQYF; CDR3nt: TGTGCCAGCAGTTTTGGTTCCTACGAGCAGTACTTC
d_gene: TRBD1; v_gene: TRBV5-1; abundance: few; j_gene: TRBJ1-3; CDR3aa: CASRGTGSYTIYF; CDR3nt: TGCGCCAGCAGGGGGACAGGGTCGTACACCATATATTTT
d_gene: TRBD2; v_gene: TRBV10-3; abundance: NA; j_gene: TRBJ2-7; CDR3aa: CAISEQRDLYPYEQYF; CDR3nt: TGTGCCATCAGTGAGCAGCGGGATCTGTACCCTTACGAGCAGTACTTC
d_gene: NA; v_gene: TRBV6-5; abundance: NA; j_gene: TRBJ1-2; CDR3aa: CASRVQGTYGYTF; CDR3nt: TGTGCCAGCAGAGTTCAGGGGACCTATGGCTACACCTTC
d_gene: NA; v_gene: TRBV4-3; abundance: NA; j_gene: TRBJ2-1; CDR3aa: CASSPTATTLNNEQFF; CDR3nt: TGCGCCAGCAGCCCCACTGCGACTACCCTAAACAATGAGCAGTTCTTC
d_gene: TRBD2; v_gene: TRBV5-4; abundance: NA; j_gene: TRBJ2-4; CDR3aa: CASSLGAGGTKNIQYF; CDR3nt: TGTGCCAGCAGCTTGGGGGCGGGAGGGACCAAAAACATTCAGTACTTC
d_gene: NA; v_gene: TRBV29-1; abundance: few; j_gene: TRBJ1-5; CDR3aa: CSVSQQNQPQHF; CDR3nt: TGCAGCGTTTCACAGCAAAATCAGCCCCAGCATTTT
d_gene: NA; v_gene: TRBV10-3; abundance: NA; j_gene: TRBJ1-1; CDR3aa: CAISSGSWGSLNTEAFF; CDR3nt: TGTGCCATTTCATCAGGGTCGTGGGGCTCACTGAACACTGAAGCTTTCTTT
d_gene: NA; v_gene: TRBV11-3; abundance: NA; j_gene: TRBJ2-4; CDR3aa: CASSLVPGNIQYF; CDR3nt: TGTGCCAGCAGCTTAGTCCCAGGAAACATTCAGTACTTC
d_gene: TRBD1; v_gene: TRBV28; abundance: NA; j_gene: TRBJ2-7; CDR3aa: CASSLGTEGWNPDF; CDR3nt: TGTGCCAGCAGTCTGGGGACAGAGGGCTGGAATCCGGACTTC
d_gene: NA; v_gene: TRBV28; abundance: NA; j_gene: TRBJ2-1; CDR3aa: CASSLSHRLDGDNEQFF; CDR3nt: TGTGCCAGCAGTTTATCCCATAGGCTTGACGGAGACAATGAGCAGTTCTTC
d_gene: NA; v_gene: TRBV7-3; abundance: NA; j_gene: TRBJ2-1; CDR3aa: CASSERYNEQFF; CDR3nt: TGTGCCAGCAGCGAGAGATACAATGAGCAGTTCTTC
d_gene: NA; v_gene: TRBV18; abundance: NA; j_gene: TRBJ2-7; CDR3aa: CASSPRDAYSYEQYF; CDR3nt: TGTGCCAGCTCCCCCCGGGACGCATACTCCTACGAGCAGTACTTC
d_gene: TRBD2; v_gene: TRBV30; abundance: few; j_gene: TRBJ2-3; CDR3aa: CAWGAGGDTDTQYF; CDR3nt: TGTGCCTGGGGAGCGGGAGGGGACACAGATACGCAGTATTTT
d_gene: NA; v_gene: TRBV6-1; abundance: NA; j_gene: TRBJ2-7; CDR3aa: CASTSLAGPYEQYF; CDR3nt: TGTGCCAGCACATCGCTAGCAGGCCCCTACGAGCAGTACTTC
d_gene: TRBD2; v_gene: TRBV7-2; abundance: NA; j_gene: TRBJ2-7; CDR3aa: CASSLAPSGRTSSYEQYF; CDR3nt: TGTGCCAGCAGCTTAGCCCCTAGCGGGAGGACTAGCTCCTACGAGCAGTACTTC
d_gene: NA; v_gene: TRBV5-1; abundance: NA; j_gene: TRBJ2-7; CDR3aa: CASSLVVAAYEQYF; CDR3nt: TGCGCCAGCAGCTTGGTGGTTGCGGCCTACGAGCAGTACTTC
d_gene: NA; v_gene: TRBV4-2; abundance: NA; j_gene: TRBJ1-2; CDR3aa: CASSEQTSSSNYGYTF; CDR3nt: TGTGCCAGCAGCGAACAGACCTCCAGTTCTAACTATGGCTACACCTTC
d_gene: NA; v_gene: TRBV30; abundance: NA; j_gene: TRBJ2-1; CDR3aa: CAGRPSYNEQFF; CDR3nt: TGTGCCGGACGACCCTCCTACAATGAGCAGTTCTTC
d_gene: NA; v_gene: TRBV7-9; abundance: NA; j_gene: TRBJ2-6; CDR3aa: CASSLYSGANVLTF; CDR3nt: TGTGCCAGCAGTCTATACTCTGGGGCCAACGTCCTGACTTTC
d_gene: TRBD1; v_gene: TRBV18; abundance: NA; j_gene: TRBJ2-3; CDR3aa: CASSRRTGDSTDTQYF; CDR3nt: TGTGCCAGCTCCCGCAGGACAGGGGATAGCACAGATACGCAGTATTTT
d_gene: TRBD2; v_gene: TRBV7-2; abundance: NA; j_gene: TRBJ2-5; CDR3aa: CASSLRLAGVGETQYF; CDR3nt: TGTGCCAGCAGCCTACGACTAGCGGGAGTAGGAGAGACCCAGTACTTC
d_gene: NA; v_gene: TRBV6-5; abundance: NA; j_gene: TRBJ2-7; CDR3aa: CASSRQASSYEQYF; CDR3nt: TGTGCCAGCAGTCGACAGGCGAGCTCCTACGAGCAGTACTTC
d_gene: TRBD2; v_gene: TRBV4-3; abundance: NA; j_gene: TRBJ2-1; CDR3aa: CASSQGTSGRRESYNEQFF; CDR3nt: TGCGCCAGCAGCCAGGGGACTAGCGGGAGGAGGGAGTCCTACAATGAGCAGTTCTTC
d_gene: NA; v_gene: TRBV18; abundance: NA; j_gene: TRBJ2-3; CDR3aa: CASSPLGDTQYF; CDR3nt: TGTGCCAGCTCACCGCTGGGTGATACGCAGTATTTT
d_gene: NA; v_gene: TRBV7-9; abundance: NA; j_gene: TRBJ2-5; CDR3aa: CASRGEETQYF; CDR3nt: TGTGCCAGCAGGGGAGAAGAGACCCAGTACTTC
d_gene: TRBD1; v_gene: TRBV6-1; abundance: NA; j_gene: TRBJ2-3; CDR3aa: CASSEQGAPFLRHRPDTQYF; CDR3nt: TGTGCCAGCAGTGAACAGGGGGCCCCTTTTCTTAGACATCGCCCAGATACGCAGTATTTT
d_gene: TRBD2; v_gene: TRBV7-9; abundance: once; j_gene: TRBJ2-7; CDR3aa: CASSLDGTSGIGYEQYF; CDR3nt: TGTGCCAGCAGCTTAGATGGGACTAGCGGGATTGGGTACGAGCAGTACTTC
d_gene: NA; v_gene: TRBV10-3; abundance: NA; j_gene: TRBJ1-1; CDR3aa: CAIRPRGTSYTEAFF; CDR3nt: TGTGCCATCAGGCCTCGGGGAACGAGTTACACTGAAGCTTTCTTT
d_gene: TRBD1; v_gene: TRBV7-3; abundance: NA; j_gene: TRBJ2-1; CDR3aa: CASSLRGQGRGYNEQFF; CDR3nt: TGTGCCAGCAGCTTAAGGGGACAGGGTCGGGGCTACAATGAGCAGTTCTTC
d_gene: NA; v_gene: TRBV27; abundance: NA; j_gene: TRBJ1-4; CDR3aa: CASSSFQGGNEKLFF; CDR3nt: TGTGCCAGCAGTTCTTTCCAGGGTGGGAATGAAAAACTGTTTTTT
d_gene: TRBD2; v_gene: TRBV6-5; abundance: NA; j_gene: TRBJ2-7; CDR3aa: CASSPGSSGSSEQYF; CDR3nt: TGTGCCAGCAGTCCCGGTAGTAGCGGGAGTAGCGAGCAGTACTTC
d_gene: NA; v_gene: TRBV19; abundance: NA; j_gene: TRBJ1-5; CDR3aa: CASSLPQGFSNQPQHF; CDR3nt: TGTGCCAGTAGTTTACCTCAGGGGTTTAGCAATCAGCCCCAGCATTTT
d_gene: NA; v_gene: TRBV7-2; abundance: NA; j_gene: TRBJ2-7; CDR3aa: CASSPSRGSYEQYF; CDR3nt: TGTGCCAGCAGCCCTAGCCGGGGATCCTACGAGCAGTACTTC
d_gene: NA; v_gene: TRBV5-1; abundance: few; j_gene: TRBJ2-3; CDR3aa: CASRRATDTQYF; CDR3nt: TGCGCCAGCCGGAGGGCGACAGATACGCAGTATTTT